This is a list of T cell receptor beta chains from one sample in a study of shared clonotypes between healthy human individuals. Only in-frame clones appear in the TCRdb table, and some are missing; sequencing was by immunoSEQ multiplex PCR. The data contain more than 550,000 clones, over 55% of them singletons. The sequenced material came from memory CD4+ T cells sorted from blood. The receptor set was obtained from a woman in her twenties or thirties in good health. The CDR3 runs from the conserved cysteine through the conserved F or W. The D gene is left open where the match is weak. Part of the rows lack a size; the others show once, few, many or a class for expanded clones.

>TRBJ1-1|.|TRBV6-5|.
CASSYDPNTEAFF
TGTGCCAGCAGTTACGATCCGAACACTGAAGCTTTCTTT
>TRBJ2-1|TRBD1|TRBV19|.
CASSTPGQGVNEQFF
TGTGCCAGTAGTACCCCAGGACAGGGCGTCAATGAGCAGTTCTTC
>TRBJ1-6|.|TRBV25-1|.
CASSESKGPRSPLHF
TGTGCCAGCAGTGAATCAAAGGGTCCACGTTCACCCCTCCACTTT
>TRBJ2-3|.|TRBV6-1|.
CASTMRDTQYF
TGTGCCAGCACCATGAGGGATACGCAGTATTTT
>TRBJ2-1|.|TRBV6-5|few
CASSYGLGQGRNEQFF
TGTGCCAGCAGTTACGGCCTAGGGCAGGGTAGAAATGAGCAGTTCTTC
>TRBJ1-1|TRBD1|TRBV5-4|.
CASSPGQGVGKTEAFF
TGTGCCAGCAGCCCGGGACAGGGGGTGGGAAAAACTGAAGCTTTCTTT
>TRBJ2-3|.|TRBV21-1|.
CASSKHSKSGVDTDTQYF
TGTGCCAGCAGCAAACATTCCAAAAGCGGGGTCGACACAGATACGCAGTATTTT
>TRBJ1-2|.|TRBV7-2|.
CASSSPMGGGTYGYTF
TGTGCCAGCAGCTCCCCAATGGGGGGGGGCACCTATGGCTACACCTTC
>TRBJ2-5|.|TRBV2|.
CASTTQGLTGETQYF
TGTGCCAGCACTACCCAGGGTTTGACAGGAGAGACCCAGTACTTC
>TRBJ2-5|.|TRBV11-2|.
CASSSEGETQYF
TGTGCCAGCAGCTCGGAGGGAGAGACCCAGTACTTC
>TRBJ2-3|TRBD2|TRBV12-5|few
CASGSSGTSAGADTQYF
TGTGCTAGTGGTTCCTCAGGGACTAGCGCTGGCGCTGATACGCAGTATTTT
>TRBJ1-1|.|TRBV4-1|.
CASSRGGVGNTEAFF
TGCGCCAGCAGCCGGGGGGGCGTGGGGAACACTGAAGCTTTCTTT
>TRBJ2-3|TRBD2|TRBV7-2|.
CASSLRSGMDTQYF
TGTGCCAGCAGCTTAAGGAGCGGGATGGATACGCAGTATTTT
>TRBJ2-3|.|TRBV11-2|.
CASSLQDTQYF
TGTGCCAGCAGCTTACAAGATACGCAGTATTTT
>TRBJ1-1|.|TRBV5-1|.
CASSLSEGAGRAFF
TGCGCCAGCAGCCTGTCGGAGGGTGCGGGTCGGGCTTTCTTT
>TRBJ2-2|.|TRBV4-2|.
CASSRGEAGELFF
TGTGCCAGCAGCCGGGGGGAGGCCGGGGAGCTGTTTTTT
>TRBJ2-5|TRBD1|TRBV12-5|.
CASGPGTGAYQETQYF
TGTGCTAGTGGACCCGGGACAGGGGCTTACCAAGAGACCCAGTACTTC
>TRBJ2-7|.|TRBV7-9|.
CASSLVGEREQYF
TGTGCCAGCAGCTTAGTTGGGGAGCGCGAGCAGTACTTC
>TRBJ1-2|.|TRBV27|.
CASSTGHYKGYTF
TGTGCCAGCAGTACAGGGCATTACAAGGGCTACACCTTC
>TRBJ2-1|.|TRBV6-5|.
CASSLRESYNEQFF
TGTGCCAGCAGTCTTAGGGAGTCCTACAATGAGCAGTTCTTC
>TRBJ2-7|TRBD2|TRBV6-6|.
CASTGGAYEQYF
TGTGCCAGCACTGGGGGGGCCTACGAGCAGTACTTC
>TRBJ2-7|.|TRBV5-1|.
CASSEQGFRREVPEQYF
TGCGCCAGCAGCGAACAGGGATTCCGTCGGGAGGTCCCCGAGCAGTACTTC
>TRBJ2-5|.|TRBV27|.
CASSFRVQETQYF
TGTGCCAGCAGTTTCAGGGTACAAGAGACCCAGTACTTC
>TRBJ2-7|TRBD2|TRBV30|.
CAWRSPKPGLARRDEQYF
TGTGCCTGGAGATCCCCAAAGCCGGGACTAGCGAGACGGGACGAGCAGTACTTC
>TRBJ1-5|.|TRBV19|few
CASSIEGTKNQPQHF
TGTGCCAGTAGTATAGAAGGGACAAAAAATCAGCCCCAGCATTTT
>TRBJ1-5|TRBD1|TRBV28|.
CASSLGTGNQPQHF
TGTGCCAGCAGTTTAGGGACAGGCAATCAGCCCCAGCATTTT
>TRBJ2-1|.|TRBV29-1|many
CSVDPQGTNEQFF
TGCAGCGTTGACCCACAGGGTACCAATGAGCAGTTCTTC
>TRBJ2-7|TRBD2|TRBV4-2|few
CASSQGGGLAANSYEQYF
TGTGCCAGCAGCCAAGGCGGGGGGCTAGCGGCTAACTCCTACGAGCAGTACTTC
>TRBJ1-4|.|TRBV29-1|.
CSVGGDTLEKLFF
TGCAGCGTTGGGGGGGACACTCTAGAAAAACTGTTTTTT
>TRBJ2-1|.|TRBV7-2|.
CASSTQRDNEQFF
TGTGCCAGCAGCACGCAGCGGGACAATGAGCAGTTCTTC
>TRBJ1-1|.|TRBV4-1|.
CASSQADNTEAFF
TGCGCCAGCAGCCAAGCAGATAACACTGAAGCTTTCTTT
>TRBJ2-3|.|TRBV4-2|.
CASSPLGQGTNITDTQYF
TGTGCCAGCAGCCCACTGGGGCAGGGGACTAACATAACAGATACGCAGTATTTT
>TRBJ1-1|TRBD1|TRBV18|.
CASSPRVQGARNTEAFF
TGTGCCAGCTCACCACGTGTGCAGGGGGCGCGGAACACTGAAGCTTTCTTT
>TRBJ2-7|TRBD2|TRBV10-3|.
CAISSGRSSYEQYF
TGTGCCATCAGTTCCGGGAGGAGCTCCTACGAGCAGTACTTC
>TRBJ2-3|TRBD1|TRBV11-3|.
CASSLGQGAPSTDTQYF
TGTGCCAGCAGCTTAGGACAGGGGGCTCCTAGCACAGATACGCAGTATTTT
>TRBJ2-3|TRBD2|TRBV7-8|.
CASSVGLAPTDTQYF
TGTGCCAGCAGCGTGGGACTAGCGCCCACAGATACGCAGTATTTT
>TRBJ2-7|TRBD1|TRBV9|few
CASSVGAGGQYEQYF
TGTGCCAGCAGCGTAGGGGCAGGGGGTCAATACGAGCAGTACTTC
>TRBJ2-7|.|TRBV27|.
CASSLSPGLASYEQYF
TGTGCCAGCAGTCTATCCCCCGGGCTAGCATCCTACGAGCAGTACTTC
>TRBJ1-2|.|TRBV19|.
CASSPNQGTRGYTF
TGTGCCAGTAGTCCGAATCAGGGGACCAGGGGCTACACCTTC
>TRBJ2-1|.|TRBV19|.
CASSIQRVNNEQFF
TGTGCCAGTAGTATCCAGCGGGTTAACAATGAGCAGTTCTTC
>TRBJ2-3|.|TRBV28|.
CASGRRRDSTSTDTQYF
TGTGCCAGCGGGAGACGACGGGACTCCACGAGCACAGATACGCAGTATTTT
>TRBJ2-7|TRBD1|TRBV2|once
CALGQGFSYEQYF
TGTGCCCTTGGACAGGGATTCTCCTACGAGCAGTACTTC
>TRBJ2-3|TRBD1|TRBV12-5|.
CASAMGQRTDTQYF
TGTGCTAGTGCCATGGGACAGCGCACAGATACGCAGTATTTT
>TRBJ2-3|.|TRBV27|.
CATSPWDPTDTQYF
TGTGCCACATCCCCCTGGGACCCCACAGATACGCAGTATTTT
>TRBJ2-1|TRBD2|TRBV7-8|.
CASSNPGVAGGLYNEQFF
TGTGCCAGCAGCAATCCGGGGGTAGCGGGAGGGCTCTACAATGAGCAGTTCTTC
>TRBJ2-3|TRBD2|TRBV4-1|.
CASSLSPSGIAGDTQYF
TGCGCCAGCAGCCTCTCACCTAGCGGGATAGCGGGAGATACGCAGTATTTT
>TRBJ1-4|.|TRBV19|.
CASRGLANEKLFF
TGTGCCAGTCGAGGGCTTGCTAATGAAAAACTGTTTTTT
>TRBJ2-1|TRBD2|TRBV4-2|.
CASSRGGGDNEQFF
TGTGCCAGCAGCCGGGGGGGAGGTGACAATGAGCAGTTCTTC
>TRBJ1-2|.|TRBV11-2|.
CASSSLGGGGYGYTF
TGTGCCAGCAGCTCCCTTGGGGGAGGAGGTTATGGCTACACCTTC
>TRBJ2-7|TRBD1|TRBV5-8|.
CASRRTGNDEQYF
TGTGCCAGCAGGCGGACAGGGAACGACGAGCAGTACTTC
>TRBJ1-4|.|TRBV2|.
CASSSTGTGQVFNEKLFF
TGTGCCAGCAGTAGCACCGGGACGGGACAAGTATTTAATGAAAAACTGTTTTTT
>TRBJ1-2|TRBD1|TRBV7-9|.
CASGGQGAVANYGYTF
TGTGCCAGCGGGGGACAGGGTGCGGTTGCTAACTATGGCTACACCTTC
>TRBJ2-1|TRBD2|TRBV28|once
CAADDLAGGPNNEQFF
TGTGCCGCAGACGACCTAGCGGGAGGGCCGAACAATGAGCAGTTCTTC
>TRBJ1-5|.|TRBV5-6|once
CASSFHNQPQHF
TGTGCCAGCAGCTTTCATAATCAGCCCCAGCATTTT
>TRBJ2-5|.|TRBV4-1|.
CASSQDRRRGVFGQETQYF
TGCGCCAGCAGCCAAGATCGGCGGAGGGGGGTTTTTGGCCAAGAGACCCAGTACTTC